There are a few counts of the clone carrying this T cell receptor (beta chain). Its antigen remains unknown. This specimen belongs to a study of somatic mutations in cytotoxic T cells in rheumatoid arthritis. Study in general: Immediately following diagnosis and ahead of any treatment, patient blood (almost 31 ml EDTA) was drawn. Nearly 100% purity was obtained when some V beta antibody-stained T-cell populations were flow-sorted; these included V beta1+ cells sequenced for TCRB. Study outcomes and limitations: Among rheumatoid arthritis patients and age-matched healthy controls, CD8+ T-cell clonality was not significantly different. In rheumatoid arthritis patients, unlike healthy controls, CD8+ clonality rose with age.

Only in-frame clones appear in the TCRdb table, and some are missing; sequencing was by immunoSEQ multiplex PCR. The sample has almost 7,500 clones, 60% to 80% seen once. Germline V gives CDR1 SNHLY, CDR2 FYNNEI. V shed 10 bases, J shed 8 bases, and the junction held 13 bases outside the gene matches. This CDR3 spans 13 amino acids. The chain combines TRBV2 with TRBJ1-2; 7 positions match TRBD1. The source of this sequence is an adult with rheumatoid arthritis. The specimen sequenced was CD8+ T cells sorted from blood. The CDR3 is CATTDRLGRGYTF. The CDR3 region has the DNA TGTGCCACTACGGACAGGTTGGGTAGGGGCTACACCTTC.